A single sample is the source of the 4 T cell receptor beta chains below, sequenced in a study of OX40 agonist ivuxolimab in advanced cancers. Using immunoSEQ multiplex PCR, the repertoire was profiled, and TCRdb retains in-frame clones only, with some absent. The data show 98,000 or so clones, with less than 90% seen just once and 0.7% to 0.95% held by the top ten. Sequencing was performed on CD4+ or CD8+ T cells sorted from blood, taken in a trial of the OX40 agonist ivuxolimab. Receptor source: an adult with an advanced solid tumor such as melanoma, head and neck, liver or kidney cancer.

The J gene is TRBJ2-7, the V gene TRBV10-3; D might be TRBD2 (6 bases). V was clipped by 11 bases and J by 3 bases, with 20 bases between them. Per germline, CDR1 ENHRY and CDR2 SYGVKD. The CDR3 loop spans 14 amino acids. The DNA for the CDR3 is TGTGCCCCCACAACCCCCGGGGGTCGCTACGAGCAGTACGTC. It translates to CAPTTPGGRYEQYV.

This clone was detected only a few times. V and J are TRBV28 and TRBJ2-1; 9 bases are shared with TRBD2. CDR3 length: 15 residues. Germline trimming cut 4 bases from V and 3 bases from J; bases unmatched to any gene: 4. Germline-derived CDR1 and CDR2 are MDHEN and SYDVKM. Written as DNA, the CDR3 is TGTGCCAGCAGTTCATCTAGCGGGAACTACAATGAGCAGTTCTTC. This gives the protein CASSSSSGNYNEQFF.

On this clone itself: This specimen includes other DNA sequences encoding the same CDR3. The gene calls are TRBV7-2 and TRBJ2-1; the match to TRBD2 covers 9 bases. V was pared by 1 base and J by 3 bases, with 4 bases of the junction left unmatched. Per the germline V gene, CDR1 is SGHTA and CDR2 is FQGNSA. This CDR3 region has 16 residues. The CDR3 DNA sequence: TGTGCCAGCAGCTTAGTCCGACTAGCGGTCTACAATGAGCAGTTCTTC. It yields the protein CASSLVRLAVYNEQFF.

This chain joins TRBV6-6 and TRBJ2-7; 7 bases align to TRBD2. Germline CDR1 reads MNHNY; CDR2 reads SVGAGI (reference sequence). The CDR3 runs to 12 residues. V was clipped by 8 bases and J by 4 bases; unmatched bases: 5. The CDR3 DNA reads TGTGCCAGCGGGAGGGCCGTGTACGAGCAGTACGTC. Translation: CASGRAVYEQYV.